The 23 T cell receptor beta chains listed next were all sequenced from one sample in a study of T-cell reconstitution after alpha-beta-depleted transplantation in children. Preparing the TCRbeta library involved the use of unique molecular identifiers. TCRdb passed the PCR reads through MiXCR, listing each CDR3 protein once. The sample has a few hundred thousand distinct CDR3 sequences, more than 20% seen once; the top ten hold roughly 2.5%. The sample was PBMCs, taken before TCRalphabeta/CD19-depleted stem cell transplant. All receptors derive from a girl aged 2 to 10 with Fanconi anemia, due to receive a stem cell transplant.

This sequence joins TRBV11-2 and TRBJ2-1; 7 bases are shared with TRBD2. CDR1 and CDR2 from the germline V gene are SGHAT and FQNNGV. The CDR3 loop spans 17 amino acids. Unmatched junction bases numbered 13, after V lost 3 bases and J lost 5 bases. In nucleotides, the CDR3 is TGTGCCAGCAGCTTTTCCCTGGGGACTATCTCAAACAATGAGCAGTTCTTC. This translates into CASSFSLGTISNNEQFF. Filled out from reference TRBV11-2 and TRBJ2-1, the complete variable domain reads EAGVAQSPRYKIIEKRQSVAFWCNPISGHATLYWYQQILGQGPKLLIQFQNNGVVDDSQLPKDRFSAERLKGVDSTLKIQPAKLEDSAVYLCASSFSLGTISNNEQFFGPGTRLTVL.

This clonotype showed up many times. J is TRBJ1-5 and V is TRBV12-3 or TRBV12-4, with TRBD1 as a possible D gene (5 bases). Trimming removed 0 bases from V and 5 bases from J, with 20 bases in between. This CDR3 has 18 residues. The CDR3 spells CASSLALKGRVGDQPQHF. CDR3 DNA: TGTGCCAGCAGTTTAGCGCTAAAGGGCAGGGTAGGAGATCAGCCCCAGCATTTT.

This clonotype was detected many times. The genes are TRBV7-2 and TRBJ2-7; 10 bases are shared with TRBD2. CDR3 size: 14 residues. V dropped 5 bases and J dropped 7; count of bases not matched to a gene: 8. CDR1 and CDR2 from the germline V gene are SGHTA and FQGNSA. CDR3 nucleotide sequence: TGTGCCAGCAGCCGACTAGCGGGCGCTAATGAGCAGTACTTC. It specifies CASSRLAGANEQYF. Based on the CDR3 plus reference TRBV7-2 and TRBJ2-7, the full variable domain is GAGVSQSPSNKVTEKGKDVELRCDPISGHTALYWYRQSLGQGLEFLIYFQGNSAPDKSGLPSDRFSAERTGGSVSTLTIQRTQQEDSAVYLCASSRLAGANEQYFGPGTRLTVT.

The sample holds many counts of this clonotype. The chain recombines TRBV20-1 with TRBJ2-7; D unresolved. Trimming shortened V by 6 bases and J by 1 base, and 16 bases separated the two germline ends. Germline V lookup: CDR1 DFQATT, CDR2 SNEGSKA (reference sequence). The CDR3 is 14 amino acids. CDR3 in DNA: TGCAGTGCCATCATTCCCTACTCATCCTACGAGCAGTACTTC. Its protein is CSAIIPYSSYEQYF.

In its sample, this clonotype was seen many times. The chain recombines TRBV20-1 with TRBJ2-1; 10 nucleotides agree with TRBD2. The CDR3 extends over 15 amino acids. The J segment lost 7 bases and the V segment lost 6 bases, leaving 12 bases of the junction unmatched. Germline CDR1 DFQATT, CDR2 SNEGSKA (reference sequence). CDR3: CSAALPAGGHNEQFF. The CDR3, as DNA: TGCAGTGCCGCTCTCCCAGCGGGAGGGCATAATGAGCAGTTCTTC.

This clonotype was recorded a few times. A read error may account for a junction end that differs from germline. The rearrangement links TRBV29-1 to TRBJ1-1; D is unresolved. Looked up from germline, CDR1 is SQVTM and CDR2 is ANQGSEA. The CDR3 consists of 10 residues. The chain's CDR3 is CSVANNEAFF. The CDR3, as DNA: TGCAGCGTTGCTAACAATGAAGCTTTCTTT.

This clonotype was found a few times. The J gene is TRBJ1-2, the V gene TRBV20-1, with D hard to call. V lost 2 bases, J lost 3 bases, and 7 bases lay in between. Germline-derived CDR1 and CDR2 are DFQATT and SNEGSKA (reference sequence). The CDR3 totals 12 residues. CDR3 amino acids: CSARMDDYGYTF. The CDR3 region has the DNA TGCAGTGCTAGAATGGACGACTATGGCTACACCTTC.

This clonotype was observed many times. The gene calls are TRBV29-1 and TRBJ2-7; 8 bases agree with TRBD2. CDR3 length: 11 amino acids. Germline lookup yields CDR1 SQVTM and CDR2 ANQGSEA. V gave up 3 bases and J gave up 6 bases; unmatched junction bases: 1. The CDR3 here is CSVDSGIEQYF. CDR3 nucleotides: TGCAGCGTTGATAGCGGGATCGAGCAGTACTTC.

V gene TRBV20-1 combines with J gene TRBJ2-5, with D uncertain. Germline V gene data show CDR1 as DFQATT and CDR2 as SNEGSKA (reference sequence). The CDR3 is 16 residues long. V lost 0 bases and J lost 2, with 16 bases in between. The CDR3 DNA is TGCAGTGCTAGAGACTTCGGGCGGACGGCACAAGAGACCCAGTACTTC. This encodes CSARDFGRTAQETQYF.

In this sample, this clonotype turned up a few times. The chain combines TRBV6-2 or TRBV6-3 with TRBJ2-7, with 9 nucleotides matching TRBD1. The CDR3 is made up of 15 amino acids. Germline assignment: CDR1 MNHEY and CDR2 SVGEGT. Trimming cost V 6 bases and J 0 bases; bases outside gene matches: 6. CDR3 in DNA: TGTGCCAGCAGCATAGGACAGGGGATCTCCTACGAGCAGTACTTC. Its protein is CASSIGQGISYEQYF.

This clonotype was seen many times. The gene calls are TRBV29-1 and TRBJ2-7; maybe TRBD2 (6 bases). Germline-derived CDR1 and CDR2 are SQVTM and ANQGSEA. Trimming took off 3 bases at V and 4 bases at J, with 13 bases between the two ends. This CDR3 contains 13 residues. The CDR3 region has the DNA TGCAGCGTTGACGGGGGAGGAGATTACGAGCAGTACTTC. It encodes CSVDGGGDYEQYF.

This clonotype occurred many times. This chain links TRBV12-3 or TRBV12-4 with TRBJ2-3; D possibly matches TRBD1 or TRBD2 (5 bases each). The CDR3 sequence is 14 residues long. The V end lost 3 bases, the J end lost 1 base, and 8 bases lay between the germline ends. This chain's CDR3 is CASSLRGRTDTQYF. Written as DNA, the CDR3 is TGTGCCAGCAGTTTGAGGGGACGCACAGATACGCAGTATTTT.

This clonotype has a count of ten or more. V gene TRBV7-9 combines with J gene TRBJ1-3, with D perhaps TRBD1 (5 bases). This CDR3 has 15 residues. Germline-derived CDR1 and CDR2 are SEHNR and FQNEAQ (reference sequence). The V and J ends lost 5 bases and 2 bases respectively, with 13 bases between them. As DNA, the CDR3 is TGTGCCAGCAGCGTATCAACAGGACCTGGAAACACCATATATTTT. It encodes CASSVSTGPGNTIYF.

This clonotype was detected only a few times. CDR3 protein: CSARVLSRGSGDTQYF. DNA for the CDR3: TGCAGTGCTAGAGTCCTTAGTAGGGGCTCGGGAGATACGCAGTATTTT. The chain has TRBV20-1 and TRBJ2-3, with TRBD1 as a possible D gene (5 bases). Germline V gives CDR1 DFQATT, CDR2 SNEGSKA (reference sequence). V was pared by 1 base and J by 5 bases, with 19 bases between. This CDR3 comprises 16 residues.

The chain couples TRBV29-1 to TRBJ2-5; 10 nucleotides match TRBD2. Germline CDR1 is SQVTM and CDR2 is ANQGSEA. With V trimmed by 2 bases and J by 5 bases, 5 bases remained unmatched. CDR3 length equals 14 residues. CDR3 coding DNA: TGCAGCGTTGAACTAGCGGGGGTAATGGAGACCCAGTACTTC. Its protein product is CSVELAGVMETQYF.

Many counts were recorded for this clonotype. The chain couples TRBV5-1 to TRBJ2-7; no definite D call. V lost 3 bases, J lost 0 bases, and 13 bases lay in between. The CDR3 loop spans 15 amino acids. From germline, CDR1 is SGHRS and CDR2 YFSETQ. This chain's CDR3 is CASSYFRGLSYEQYF. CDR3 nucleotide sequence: TGCGCCAGCAGCTACTTCCGAGGCCTCTCCTACGAGCAGTACTTC. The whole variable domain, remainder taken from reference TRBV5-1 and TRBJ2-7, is KAGVTQTPRYLIKTRGQQVTLSCSPISGHRSVSWYQQTPGQGLQFLFEYFSETQRNKGNFPGRFSGRQFSNSRSEMNVSTLELGDSALYLCASSYFRGLSYEQYFGPGTRLTVT.

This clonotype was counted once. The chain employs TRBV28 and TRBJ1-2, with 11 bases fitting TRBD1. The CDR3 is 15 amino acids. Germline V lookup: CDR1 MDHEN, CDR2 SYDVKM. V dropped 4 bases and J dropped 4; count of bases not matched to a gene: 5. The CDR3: CASSWRGTGGYGYTF. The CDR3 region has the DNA TGTGCCAGCAGTTGGAGAGGGACAGGGGGCTATGGCTACACCTTC.

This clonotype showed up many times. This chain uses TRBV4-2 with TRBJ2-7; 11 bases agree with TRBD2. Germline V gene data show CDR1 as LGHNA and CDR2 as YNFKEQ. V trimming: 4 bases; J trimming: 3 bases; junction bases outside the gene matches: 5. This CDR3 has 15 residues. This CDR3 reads CASSLLAGDNYEQYF. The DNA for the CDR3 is TGTGCCAGCAGCCTACTAGCGGGGGACAACTACGAGCAGTACTTC.

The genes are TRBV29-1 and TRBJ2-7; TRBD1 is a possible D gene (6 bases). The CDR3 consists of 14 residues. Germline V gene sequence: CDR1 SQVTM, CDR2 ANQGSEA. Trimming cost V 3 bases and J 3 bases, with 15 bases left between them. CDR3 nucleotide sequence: TGCAGCGTTGATGGAACAGGGAGAGACTACGAGCAGTACTTC. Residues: CSVDGTGRDYEQYF.

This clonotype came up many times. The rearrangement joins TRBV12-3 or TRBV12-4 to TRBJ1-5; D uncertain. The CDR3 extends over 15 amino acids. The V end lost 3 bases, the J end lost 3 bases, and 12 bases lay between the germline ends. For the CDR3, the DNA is TGTGCCAGCAGTTTCGGTCCTGGTTTCAATCAGCCCCAGCATTTT. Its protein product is CASSFGPGFNQPQHF.

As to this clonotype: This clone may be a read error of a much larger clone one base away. The CDR3 DNA follows: TGTGCCATCAGCTTAACTAGCGGGAGTGAAGAGCAGTACTTC. This sequence encodes CAISLTSGSEEQYF. The chain recombines TRBV7-2 with TRBJ2-7, with 11 bases that match TRBD2. The CDR3 runs to 14 residues. In germline, CDR1 is SGHTA, CDR2 FQGNSA.

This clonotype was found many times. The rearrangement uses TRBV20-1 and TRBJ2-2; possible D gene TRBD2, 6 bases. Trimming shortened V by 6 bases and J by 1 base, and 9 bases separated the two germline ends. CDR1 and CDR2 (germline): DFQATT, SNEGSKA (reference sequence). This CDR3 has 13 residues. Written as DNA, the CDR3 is TGCAGTGCGGGAGGAGGGAACACCGGGGAGCTGTTTTTT. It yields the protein CSAGGGNTGELFF.

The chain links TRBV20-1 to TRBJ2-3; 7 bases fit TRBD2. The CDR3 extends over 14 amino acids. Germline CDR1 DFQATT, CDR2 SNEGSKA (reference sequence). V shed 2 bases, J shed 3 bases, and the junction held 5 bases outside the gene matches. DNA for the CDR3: TGCAGTGCTAGACCAGCGGGGCTGACAGATACGCAGTATTTT. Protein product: CSARPAGLTDTQYF.